The T cell receptor beta chain described here comes from a study of identical twins (dated by TCRdb to the mid-2010s). Regarding the complete study: To test whether fetal clonotypes persist, the study used deep sequencing on TCR alpha and beta repertoires from monozygotic twins, unrelated adults of various ages, and cord blood. To rule out contamination, replicate twin experiments were performed at different times with different library preparation protocols. Points the paper makes about the study in general: In monozygotic twins, out-of-frame TCR alpha sharing was systematically underestimated by recombination models, although the models agreed with sharing between unrelated individuals. The excess sharing between twins in beta out-of-frame sequences was weaker because fewer shared sequences reduced the signal-to-noise ratio. Because the same donors could not be followed over many years, the conclusions depended on cross-sectional statistical analysis. Fewer insertions were carried by abundant cord blood beta clonotypes, a similar but weaker trend appeared in young adult naive repertoires, and no such trend appeared in memory repertoires. Zero-insertion analyses could be partly confounded by invariant T cells such as MAIT and iNKT, though diverse VJ usage argued against such confounding for most clonotypes. Compared with coincidental sharing between unrelated individuals, out-of-frame TCR alpha sequences shared between twins showed an excess of sequences with low generation probability.

This clonotype was observed a handful of times. There is no known antigen for this receptor. It has no much larger one-base neighbor in the sample; base qualities were not kept. The library was prepared using 5' RACE. Instrument on record: Illumina HiSeq 2000. Template switching introduced a universal primer binding site; the final cDNA contained a unique molecular identifier, enabling accurate counting of TCR cDNA molecules. First-strand cDNA for TCR alpha and beta chains was synthesized from specific primers in the conserved constant-segment region. To control for contamination, every cDNA library carried two barcodes: a SMART-Mk sample barcode plus Illumina barcodes. TruSeq adapter sequences and Illumina sample barcodes were added in two successive PCR steps. The TCR alpha and beta cDNA libraries were sequenced on the Illumina HiSeq platform using custom primers. The study's processing was this. Unique molecular identifiers were extracted from raw reads with MiGEC, and CDR3 positions were determined with MiXCR. For each individual, recombination models were inferred using an EM algorithm with the repgenHMM and IGoR tools. The analysis of shared clonotypes was done with the tcR package in R, with sharing normalized by the product of cloneset sizes. To study raw recombination without the effects of thymic and clonal selection, out-of-frame nonproductive sequences were analyzed. In-frame beta chains were kept once TCRdb had trimmed the public reads at Q25 with fastp and called clones with MiXCR. Entries that share a CDR3 protein sequence are merged under the most common genes and DNA. The V and J calls, along with clone size, are taken from TCRdb and not from the paper's own processing. The sample yields 250,000 or so distinct CDR3 sequences; roughly 8% were counted once. 3% to 3.5% of the sample comes from the top ten.

Every donor in the study was a healthy Caucasian. The twin cohort comprised three pairs of female monozygotic twins, all aged about 18 to 30 years. Positive isolation kits from Invitrogen were used to isolate CD4+ and CD8+ T cell populations. The CDR3, cysteine through phenylalanine, is 14 amino acids long. Left in the record is the CDR3 DNA by itself, 42 bases read in frame from the first base. The junction carries 8 bases between V and J, which are trimmed by 1 base and 2 bases respectively. The germline V gene provides CDR1 SGHTA and CDR2 FQGNSA. The same sample was also studied in work on yellow fever vaccine responses in identical twins. As that second study puts it: According to the authors, in identical twins the way T cells responded to vaccination appeared partly convergent and partly personalized. In the study, vaccine-responding T cell clones were precisely tracked in identical twins.

The rearrangement combines TRBV7-2 with TRBJ2-5, and the D gene may be TRBD2, 6 bases matching. The receptor comes from a woman between 18 and 30 years old in good health. Sample: CD8+ T cells sorted from blood. The DNA sequence is given as TGTGCCAGCAGCTTAGTGACTAGTCAAGAGACCCAGTACTTC. This is translated as CASSLVTSQETQYF.